This TCR beta chain emerged from a study of identical twins. Using its own MiXCR run on the 5' RACE reads, TCRdb lists one record per CDR3 protein. The data contain 400,000 to 550,000 distinct CDR3 sequences, 20% to 25% of them singletons. On this clonotype itself: The junction shows a germline mismatch at one end, possibly a read error.

This CDR3 has 12 residues. Germline-derived CDR1 and CDR2 are ENHRY and SYGVKD. Another study also made use of these data, one on T cells expressing NK-cell markers. That report notes: Seven HCMV-seropositive donors and one seronegative donor made up the eight sequenced donors.

The sequenced sample consisted of CD4+ T cells sorted from blood. The genes are TRBV10-3 and TRBJ2-1; D gene uncertain. This TCR came from a woman aged 18-29 years in good health. This CDR3 reads CAVSRSYNEQFF. CDR3 DNA sequence: TGTGCCGTCAGCAGGAGCTACAATGAGCAGTTCTTC.